The 15 T cell receptor beta chains reported below all come from one sample, sequenced in a study of shared clonotypes between healthy human individuals. Assay used: immunoSEQ multiplex PCR; TCRdb lists only in-frame clones, some missing. The sample includes approximately 1.4 million clones, roughly 98% of them seen just once. The sample taken for sequencing was naive CD4+ T cells sorted from blood. The subset denotes: CD45RA+ positively selected. All receptors come from a man aged 25 to 40 in good health.

This rearrangement joins TRBV11-3 to TRBJ2-1, with D perhaps being TRBD1 or TRBD2 (5 bases each). This CDR3 has 13 residues. Germline V CDR1 and CDR2: SGHNT, YENEEA. V was cut by 1 base and J by 9 bases, with 10 bases left in between. The chain's CDR3 is CASSLVRGTEQFF. The CDR3 nucleotides are TGTGCCAGCAGCTTAGTAAGAGGGACTGAGCAGTTCTTC.

This rearrangement joins TRBV27 to TRBJ2-2; no reliable D call. The V end lost 2 bases, the J end lost 4 bases, and 8 bases lay between the germline ends. The CDR3 totals 14 residues. Germline V gene lookup returns CDR1 MNHEY and CDR2 SMNVEV (reference sequence). The CDR3 DNA reads as TGTGCCAGCAGTTTAGAGATCGGCACCGGGGAGCTGTTTTTT. Protein product: CASSLEIGTGELFF.

V and J are TRBV6-1 and TRBJ2-2; no clear D. Trimming left V 6 bases short and J 5 bases short, with 13 bases between. The CDR3 spans 14 residues. The V gene's germline CDR1 is MNHNS and CDR2 SASEGT. The DNA for the CDR3 is TGTGCCAGCAGCACCGTTTGGGAAACCGGGGAGCTGTTTTTT. Its translation: CASSTVWETGELFF.

V usage is TRBV18 and J usage is TRBJ2-1, with D perhaps assigned TRBD1 or TRBD2 (5 bases each). V dropped 0 bases and J dropped 8 bases, with 17 bases sitting between them. The CDR3 covers 16 residues. In germline, CDR1 is KGHSH, CDR2 LQKENI. The CDR3: CASSPPRDPGQDEQFF. Here the CDR3 DNA reads TGTGCCAGCTCACCACCCCGGGACCCCGGTCAAGATGAGCAGTTCTTC. The full variable domain, completed using reference TRBV18 and TRBJ2-1, is NAGVMQNPRHLVRRRGQEARLRCSPMKGHSHVYWYRQLPEEGLKFMVYLQKENIIDESGMPKERFSAEFPKEGPSILRIQQVVRGDSAAYFCASSPPRDPGQDEQFFGPGTRLTVL.

The V call is TRBV9, the J call TRBJ2-2, with TRBD1 matching 7 bases. Germline-derived CDR1 and CDR2 are SGDLS and YYNGEE. Trimming at V came to 2 bases and at J to 3 bases, leaving 7 bases not matched to a gene. The CDR3 is 16 amino acids. CDR3 coding DNA: TGTGCCAGCAGCGTCTCGACAGGGATAGACACCGGGGAGCTGTTTTTT. Translating gives CASSVSTGIDTGELFF.

CDR3 protein: CATEYEPFGTEAFF. As DNA, the CDR3 is TGTGCCACCGAATACGAACCTTTTGGGACTGAAGCTTTCTTT. The chain uses TRBV7-9 and TRBJ1-1; D unclear. This CDR3 spans 14 amino acids. Germline loops: CDR1 SEHNR, CDR2 FQNEAQ (reference sequence). The V end lost 10 bases, the J end lost 5 bases, and 20 bases lay between the germline ends.

The chain links TRBV30 to TRBJ1-2; 9 nucleotides line up with TRBD1. V shed 5 bases, J shed 4 bases, and the junction held 2 bases outside the gene matches. There are 12 residues in the CDR3. Per germline, CDR1 GTSNPN and CDR2 SVGIG (reference sequence). CDR3 region: CAWGTGPYGYTF. CDR3 nucleotide sequence: TGTGCCTGGGGGACAGGGCCCTATGGCTACACCTTC. The full variable domain, with the rest looked up from reference TRBV30 and TRBJ1-2, is SQTIHQWPATLVQPVGSPLSLECTVEGTSNPNLYWYRQAAGRGLQLLFYSVGIGQISSEVPQNLSASRPQDRQFILSSKKLLLSDSGFYLCAWGTGPYGYTFGSGTRLTVV.

The V gene is TRBV9, the J gene TRBJ2-7, with a weak D call TRBD1 (6 bases). The CDR3 has 14 amino acids. The V gene's germline CDR1 is SGDLS and CDR2 YYNGEE. V lost 2 bases and J lost 5, with 14 bases in between. This CDR3 reads CASSVTGNVHEQYF. Here the CDR3 DNA reads TGTGCCAGCAGCGTTACAGGGAACGTCCACGAGCAGTACTTC. The entire variable domain, with the rest obtained from reference TRBV9 and TRBJ2-7, is as follows: DSGVTQTPKHLITATGQRVTLRCSPRSGDLSVYWYQQSLDQGLQFLIQYYNGEERAKGNILERFSAQQFPDLHSELNLSSLELGDSALYFCASSVTGNVHEQYFGPGTRLTVT.

The chain couples TRBV5-1 to TRBJ2-3; D might be TRBD2 (6 bases). The germline gives CDR1 SGHRS, CDR2 YFSETQ. This CDR3 is 14 amino acids long. V was shortened by 4 bases and J by 3 bases, with 12 bases between the two germline ends. CDR3 sequence reads: CASSHLGGTDTQYF. The CDR3 region has the DNA TGCGCCAGCAGCCATTTAGGAGGGACAGATACGCAGTATTTT.

The V gene is TRBV9, the J gene TRBJ2-1; 7 bases are a match to TRBD1. Germline loops: CDR1 SGDLS, CDR2 YYNGEE. The CDR3 length is 15 residues. The ends lost 0 bases at V and 5 bases at J; junction bases unmatched: 5. Here the CDR3 DNA reads TGTGCCAGCAGCGTAGTACAGGGGACCCACAATGAGCAGTTCTTC. Translation: CASSVVQGTHNEQFF.

The V call is TRBV7-7, the J call TRBJ2-7; 11 nucleotides align to TRBD2. The trim removed 1 base at V and 7 bases at J, leaving 6 bases unmatched. This CDR3 is built from 15 residues. Germline values: CDR1 SSHAT, CDR2 FNYEAQ (reference sequence). The CDR3 loop reads CASSLVAGGPQEQYF. CDR3 DNA: TGTGCCAGCAGCTTAGTAGCGGGAGGGCCACAAGAGCAGTACTTC.

The chain joins TRBV29-1 to TRBJ2-7; 12 bases align to TRBD1. The CDR3 runs 15 residues. With 4 bases clipped from V and 7 bases from J, the junction kept 11 bases outside the gene matches. Germline CDR1 SQVTM, CDR2 ANQGSEA. The CDR3 DNA sequence: TGCAGCGTTGGCACTTCGGGACAGGGGGCAAGGGAGCAGTACTTC. Its protein product is CSVGTSGQGAREQYF.

As to this clone: This sample also contains other DNA sequences that code for the same CDR3. The chain has TRBV5-1 and TRBJ2-3; D is unclear. The CDR3 runs to 13 residues. Germline loops: CDR1 SGHRS, CDR2 YFSETQ. The V end was cut by 2 bases, the J end by 0 bases, with 4 bases between. The CDR3 nucleotides read TGCGCCAGCAGCTTAGGGAGCACAGATACGCAGTATTTT. This sequence encodes CASSLGSTDTQYF.

The J gene is TRBJ2-2, the V gene TRBV12-5; possible D gene TRBD1, 6 bases. CDR1 is LGHNT, CDR2 FRNRAP, per germline. The CDR3 is 15 residues long. Trimming left V 4 bases short and J 0 bases short, with 9 bases between. This CDR3 is CASGSTGTNTGELFF. The CDR3 nucleotides read TGTGCTAGTGGTTCAACAGGGACGAACACCGGGGAGCTGTTTTTT.

V gene TRBV9 combines with J gene TRBJ2-1; possibly TRBD2 for D (5 bases). The CDR3 is 15 residues long. Between the trimmed V and J ends, which lost 0 bases and 2 bases, there was a span of 9 bases. Germline assignment: CDR1 SGDLS and CDR2 YYNGEE. The CDR3 sequence is CASSVDGSAYNEQFF. The CDR3 DNA is TGTGCCAGCAGCGTAGATGGTAGCGCCTACAATGAGCAGTTCTTC. Together with reference TRBV9 and TRBJ2-1, the CDR3 gives the full variable domain: DSGVTQTPKHLITATGQRVTLRCSPRSGDLSVYWYQQSLDQGLQFLIQYYNGEERAKGNILERFSAQQFPDLHSELNLSSLELGDSALYFCASSVDGSAYNEQFFGPGTRLTVL.